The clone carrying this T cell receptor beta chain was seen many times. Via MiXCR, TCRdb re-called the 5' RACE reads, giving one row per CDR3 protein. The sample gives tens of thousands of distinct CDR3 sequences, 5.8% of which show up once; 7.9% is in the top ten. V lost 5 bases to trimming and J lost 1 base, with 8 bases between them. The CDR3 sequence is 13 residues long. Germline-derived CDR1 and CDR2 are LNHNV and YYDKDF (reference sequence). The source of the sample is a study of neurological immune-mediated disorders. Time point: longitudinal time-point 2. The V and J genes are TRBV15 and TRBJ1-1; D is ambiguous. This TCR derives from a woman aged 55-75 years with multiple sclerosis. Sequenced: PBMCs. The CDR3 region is CATSFEANTEAFF. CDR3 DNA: TGTGCCACCAGCTTCGAAGCGAACACTGAAGCTTTCTTT.